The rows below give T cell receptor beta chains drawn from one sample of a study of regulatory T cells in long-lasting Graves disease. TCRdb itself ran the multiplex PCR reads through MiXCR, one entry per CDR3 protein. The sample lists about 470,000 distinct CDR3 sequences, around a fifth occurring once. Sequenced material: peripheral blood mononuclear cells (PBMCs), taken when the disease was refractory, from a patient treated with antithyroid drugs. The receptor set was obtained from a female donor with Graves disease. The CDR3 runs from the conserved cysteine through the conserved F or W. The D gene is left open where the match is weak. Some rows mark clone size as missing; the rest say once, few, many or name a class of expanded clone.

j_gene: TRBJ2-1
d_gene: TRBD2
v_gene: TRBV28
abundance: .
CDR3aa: CASRVLAGESDEQFF
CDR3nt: TGTGCCAGCAGGGTACTAGCGGGAGAGAGCGATGAGCAGTTCTTC

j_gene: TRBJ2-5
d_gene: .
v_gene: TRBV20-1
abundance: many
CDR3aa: CSAIPGGASETQYF
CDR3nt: TGCAGTGCCATCCCAGGGGGGGCCTCAGAGACCCAGTACTTC

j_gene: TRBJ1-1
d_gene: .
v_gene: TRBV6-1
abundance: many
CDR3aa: CASSDRGWNTEAFF
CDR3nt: TGTGCCAGCAGTGACCGGGGGTGGAACACTGAAGCTTTCTTT

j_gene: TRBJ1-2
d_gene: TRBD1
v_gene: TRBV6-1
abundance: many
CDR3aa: CASSKGQGDGYTF
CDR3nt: TGTGCCAGCAGTAAGGGACAGGGGGACGGCTACACCTTC

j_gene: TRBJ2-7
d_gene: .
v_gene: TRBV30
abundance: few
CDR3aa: CAWSDSLPYEQYF
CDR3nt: TGTGCCTGGAGCGACAGTCTACCCTACGAGCAGTACTTC

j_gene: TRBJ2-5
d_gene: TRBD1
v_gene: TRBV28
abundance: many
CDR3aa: CASSLAIGTAQETQYF
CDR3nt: TGTGCCAGCAGTTTAGCGATAGGGACAGCCCAAGAGACCCAGTACTTC

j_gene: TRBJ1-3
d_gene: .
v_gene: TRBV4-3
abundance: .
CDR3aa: CASSQDLGDGNTIYF
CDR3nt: TGCGCCAGCAGCCAAGATCTAGGCGACGGAAACACCATATATTTT

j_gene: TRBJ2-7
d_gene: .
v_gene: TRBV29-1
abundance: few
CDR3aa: CSVERSGRGSGEQYF
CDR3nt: TGCAGCGTTGAAAGGTCGGGCAGGGGATCGGGCGAGCAGTACTTC

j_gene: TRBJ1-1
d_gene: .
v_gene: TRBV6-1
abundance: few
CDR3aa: CASSPGTMNTEAFF
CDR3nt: TGTGCCAGCAGTCCAGGGACGATGAACACTGAAGCTTTCTTT

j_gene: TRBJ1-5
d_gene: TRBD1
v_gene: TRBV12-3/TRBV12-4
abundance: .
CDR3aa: CASSLGDRAQPQHF
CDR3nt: TGTGCCAGCAGTTTAGGGGACAGGGCCCAGCCCCAGCATTTT

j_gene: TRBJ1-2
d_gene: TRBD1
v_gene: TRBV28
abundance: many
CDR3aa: CASVSTGTGAWNTF
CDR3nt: TGTGCCAGCGTATCAACCGGGACAGGCGCCTGGAACACCTTC

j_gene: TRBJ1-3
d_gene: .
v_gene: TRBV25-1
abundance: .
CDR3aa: CASSTGVGNTIYF
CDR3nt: TGTGCCAGCAGTACGGGGGTTGGAAACACCATATATTTT

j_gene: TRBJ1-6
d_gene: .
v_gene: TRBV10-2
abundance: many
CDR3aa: CASSGQENSPLHF
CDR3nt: TGCGCCAGCAGTGGACAGGAGAATTCACCCCTCCACTTT

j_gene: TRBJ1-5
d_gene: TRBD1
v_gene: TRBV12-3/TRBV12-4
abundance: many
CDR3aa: CASSKAGGLNQPQHF
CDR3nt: TGTGCCAGCAGTAAAGCAGGGGGTCTCAATCAGCCCCAGCATTTT

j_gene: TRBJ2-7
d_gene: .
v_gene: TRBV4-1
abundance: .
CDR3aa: CASSPLPNKEQYF
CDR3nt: TGCGCCAGCAGCCCTCTCCCAAATAAGGAGCAGTACTTC

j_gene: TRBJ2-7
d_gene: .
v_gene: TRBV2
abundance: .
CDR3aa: CASSYYGGTPTF
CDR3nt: TGTGCCAGCAGTTACTATGGCGGGACACCTACCTTC

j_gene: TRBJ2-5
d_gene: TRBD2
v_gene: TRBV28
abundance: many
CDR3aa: CATLVWAGVETQYF
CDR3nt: TGTGCCACCCTCGTCTGGGCGGGGGTAGAGACCCAGTACTTC

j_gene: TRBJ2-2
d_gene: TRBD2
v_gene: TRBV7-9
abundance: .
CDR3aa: CASSLMDGGSGRAAGELFF
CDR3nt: TGTGCCAGCAGCTTAATGGATGGTGGTAGCGGGAGGGCCGCCGGGGAGCTGTTTTTT

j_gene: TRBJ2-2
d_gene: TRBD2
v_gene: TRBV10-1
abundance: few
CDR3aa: CASSAVAGERNTGELFF
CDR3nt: TGCGCCAGCAGTGCAGTAGCGGGGGAAAGAAACACCGGGGAGCTGTTTTTT

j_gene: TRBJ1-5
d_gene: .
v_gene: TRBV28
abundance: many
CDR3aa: CAVSRAGNQPQHF
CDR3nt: TGTGCTGTTAGCCGGGCCGGGAATCAGCCCCAGCATTTT

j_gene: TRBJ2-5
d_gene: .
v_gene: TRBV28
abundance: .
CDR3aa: CASSQRGGTQETQYF
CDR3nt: TGTGCCAGCAGCCAGAGGGGGGGCACTCAAGAGACCCAGTACTTC

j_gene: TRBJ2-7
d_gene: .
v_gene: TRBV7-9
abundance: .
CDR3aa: CASSANMGTYEQYF
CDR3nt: TGTGCCAGCAGCGCCAACATGGGGACCTACGAGCAGTACTTC

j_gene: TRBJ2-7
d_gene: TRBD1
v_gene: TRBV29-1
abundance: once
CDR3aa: CSASPGQNSYEQYF
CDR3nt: TGCAGCGCGAGTCCGGGACAGAACTCCTACGAGCAGTACTTC

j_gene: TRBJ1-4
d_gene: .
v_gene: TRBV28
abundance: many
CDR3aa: CASRHQGGTNEKLFF
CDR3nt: TGTGCCAGCAGACACCAGGGCGGGACTAATGAAAAACTGTTTTTT

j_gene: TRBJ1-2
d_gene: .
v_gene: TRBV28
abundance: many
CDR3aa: CASRPFGVQYYGYTF
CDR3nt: TGTGCCAGCAGACCTTTTGGGGTGCAATACTATGGCTACACCTTC

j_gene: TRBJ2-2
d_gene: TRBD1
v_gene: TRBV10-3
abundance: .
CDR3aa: CAISGTGNTGELFF
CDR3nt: TGTGCCATCAGTGGGACAGGGAACACCGGGGAGCTGTTTTTT

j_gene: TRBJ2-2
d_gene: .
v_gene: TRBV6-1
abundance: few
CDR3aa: CASSTDGSDTGELFF
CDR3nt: TGTGCCAGCAGCACGGACGGCAGCGACACCGGGGAGCTGTTTTTT

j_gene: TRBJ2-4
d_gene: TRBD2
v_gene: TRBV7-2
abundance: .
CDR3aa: CASSLLAGAVAKNIQYF
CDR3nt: TGTGCCAGCAGCCTACTAGCGGGAGCGGTAGCCAAAAACATTCAGTACTTC

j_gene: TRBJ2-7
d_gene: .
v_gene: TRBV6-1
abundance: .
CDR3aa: CASSPVLFEQYF
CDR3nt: TGTGCCAGCAGTCCTGTGTTGTTCGAGCAGTACTTC